These 12 T cell receptor beta chains originate from one sample sequenced in a study of identical twins. TCRdb analysed the 5' RACE reads with MiXCR anew, one entry per CDR3 protein. The sample has over 250,000 distinct CDR3 sequences; 8% to 9.5% are singletons. These same records also appear under a second study, on yellow fever vaccine responses in identical twins.

The sequencing sample was made of CD8+ T cells sorted from blood. Receptors originate from a woman aged 18 to 35 in good health.

This clonotype was detected ten times or more. The J gene is TRBJ1-1, the V gene TRBV7-2; TRBD1 aligns across 8 bases. Per germline, CDR1 SGHTA and CDR2 FQGNSA. The J segment lost 3 bases and the V segment lost 2 bases, leaving 8 bases of the junction unmatched. The CDR3 extends over 16 amino acids. CDR3: CASSLPTGEGDTEAFF. CDR3 nucleotides: TGTGCCAGCAGCTTACCGACAGGGGAAGGGGACACTGAAGCTTTCTTT.

The V call is TRBV10-3, the J call TRBJ2-6; the match to TRBD1 covers 8 bases. The CDR3 is made up of 17 amino acids. Trimming cost V 7 bases and J 0 bases; bases outside gene matches: 8. Germline-derived CDR1 and CDR2 are ENHRY and SYGVKD. CDR3 bases: TGTGCCATCACAGCCGGGACAGGTTCCTCTGGGGCCAACGTCCTGACTTTC. It specifies CAITAGTGSSGANVLTF.

The rearrangement joins TRBV10-3 to TRBJ2-1; the D is unclear. The germline CDR1 and CDR2 sequences are ENHRY and SYGVKD. Trimming pared 3 bases from V and 4 bases from J, leaving 7 bases between. The CDR3 is 13 residues long. The CDR3 nucleotides are TGTGCCATCAGTGATCAACTATACAATGAGCAGTTCTTC. Translation: CAISDQLYNEQFF.

In this sample, this clonotype turned up a few times. This chain joins TRBV9 and TRBJ1-1; D gene ambiguous. In germline, CDR1 is SGDLS, CDR2 YYNGEE. The CDR3 is 15 amino acids. V gave up 2 bases and J gave up 2 bases, with 13 bases separating them. The CDR3 here is CASSVGGILNTEAFF. CDR3 bases: TGTGCCAGCAGCGTGGGCGGGATCCTTAACACTGAAGCTTTCTTT.

In its sample, this clonotype was seen a few times. This rearrangement joins TRBV15 to TRBJ2-1, with TRBD2 matching 8 bases. The germline V gene has CDR1 LNHNV and CDR2 YYDKDF (reference sequence). This CDR3 has 13 residues. J gave up 10 bases and V 7 bases, and 9 bases lay outside the gene matches. As DNA, the CDR3 is TGTGCCACCAACCTACCCCAGCGGGGGGAGCAGTTCTTC. This encodes CATNLPQRGEQFF.

This rearrangement joins TRBV20-1 to TRBJ2-3; no reliable D call. V was clipped by 5 bases and J by 2 bases, with 11 bases between them. Germline V lookup: CDR1 DFQATT, CDR2 SNEGSKA (reference sequence). This CDR3 region has 13 residues. DNA of the CDR3: TGCAGTGCTCAACGCCCCAACACAGATACGCAGTATTTT. It translates to CSAQRPNTDTQYF.

This clonotype was seen a handful of times. DNA of the CDR3: TGTGCCAGCAGCTTACAAGACAGGATGGGTATCGGCGGGAGTTATTCTGAGACCCAGTACTTC. It is translated as CASSLQDRMGIGGSYSETQYF. The chain has TRBV11-2 and TRBJ2-5; maybe TRBD2 (7 bases). This CDR3 is 21 amino acids long. V lost 2 bases and J lost 5, with 33 bases in between. Germline assignment: CDR1 SGHAT and CDR2 FQNNGV. The variable domain in full, completed from reference TRBV11-2 and TRBJ2-5, reads EAGVAQSPRYKIIEKRQSVAFWCNPISGHATLYWYQQILGQGPKLLIQFQNNGVVDDSQLPKDRFSAERLKGVDSTLKIQPAKLEDSAVYLCASSLQDRMGIGGSYSETQYFGPGTRLLVL.

The table lists this clonotype with many counts. The gene calls are TRBV15 and TRBJ1-2; D might be TRBD1 (5 bases). Per the germline V gene, CDR1 is LNHNV and CDR2 is YYDKDF (reference sequence). CDR3 length equals 15 residues. With 1 base removed from V and 10 bases from J, the gap between germline ends came to 19 bases. The CDR3 spells CATSRASSPRANYTF. CDR3 in DNA: TGTGCCACCAGCAGAGCAAGTTCTCCCAGGGCGAACTACACCTTC.

The chain combines TRBV7-2 with TRBJ2-7; the D gene could be TRBD1 or TRBD2 (5 bases each). Trimming took 6 bases from V and 2 from J, leaving 14 bases between them. Germline-derived CDR1 and CDR2 are SGHTA and FQGNSA. The CDR3 consists of 14 residues. The CDR3 protein is CASSGRGETYEQYF. CDR3 bases: TGTGCCAGCAGTGGACGAGGGGAAACCTACGAGCAGTACTTC.

The genes are TRBV4-3 and TRBJ2-3, with unresolved D. The V end was cut by 0 bases, the J end by 5 bases, with 15 bases between. The CDR3 consists of 16 residues. Germline V gene sequence: CDR1 LGHNA, CDR2 YSLEER. The CDR3 bases are TGCGCCAGCAGCCAAGATAGGTTCCTCTTCCAAGATACGCAGTATTTT. This sequence encodes CASSQDRFLFQDTQYF.

The chain uses TRBV2 and TRBJ2-7; D unresolved. Between the trimmed V and J ends, which lost 7 bases and 6 bases, there was a span of 13 bases. The CDR3 loop spans 12 amino acids. Looked up from germline, CDR1 is SNHLY and CDR2 is FYNNEI. CDR3 in amino acids: CASMGASREQYF. The CDR3 region has the DNA TGTGCCAGCATGGGTGCCTCTCGCGAGCAGTACTTC.

This clonotype showed up just a few times. The chain is built from TRBV4-3 and TRBJ2-2, with D perhaps matching TRBD1 or TRBD2 (6 bases each). The CDR3 is 16 residues long. The germline V and J ends were trimmed by 1 base and 6 bases, with 15 bases remaining between them. Germline CDR1 is LGHNA and CDR2 is YSLEER. The CDR3, as DNA: TGCGCCAGCAGCCAAGGTCCGACTGGGGGGCCCGGGGAGCTGTTTTTT. Translated: CASSQGPTGGPGELFF.